This T cell receptor (beta chain) was documented in a study of identical twins. Overall study results and limits: Invariant cells of the MAIT and iNKT types might have partly distorted the zero-insertion analyses. For out-of-frame beta sequences, excess twin sharing was weaker.

Template switching created a universal primer site, and the cDNA included unique molecular identifiers. Each CDR3 protein is one row after TCRdb ran MiXCR on the 5' RACE reads. The sample comprises around 480,000 distinct CDR3 sequences, approximately 15% of which are singletons, and approximately 0.52% rests with the top ten. This clonotype was seen ten or more times. Its antigen is unknown. Germline V gene data show CDR1 as ENHRY and CDR2 as SYGVKD. V lost 5 bases and J 0 bases, leaving 13 bases between the germline ends. This CDR3 is 16 amino acids long. These records were also assigned to another study, of yellow fever vaccine responses in identical twins.

The sequence came from a woman younger than 35 in good health. The sequencing input was CD4+ T cells sorted from blood. The V gene is TRBV10-3, the J gene TRBJ2-2, with D possibly being TRBD1 or TRBD2 (5 bases each). The CDR3 spells CAISPTVGANTGELFF. The CDR3 nucleotides read TGTGCCATCAGTCCAACTGTGGGGGCGAACACCGGGGAGCTGTTTTTT.